These T cell receptor beta chains were read from a single sample in a study of blood T cell repertoires in COVID-19. The assay was immunoSEQ multiplex PCR, and TCRdb's table has in-frame clones only and misses some. This sample carries approximately 200,000 clones, roughly 90% of them seen once, and the ten largest clones take 2.5% to 3.5%. Sequencing input: peripheral blood. These receptors originate from a woman aged 60-75 years with acute or convalescent COVID-19. Each CDR3 is given with its conserved first and last residue. A D gene is named only where the DNA matches it firmly. Clone size is given for some rows only: seen once, a few or many times, or a class if the clone is expanded.

CDR3 protein: CASSRSGTGRTEAFF
CDR3 DNA: TGTGCCAGCAGCCGATCCGGGACAGGGAGGACTGAAGCTTTCTTT
clone size: .
V gene: TRBV7-9
D gene: TRBD1
J gene: TRBJ1-1

CDR3 protein: CASSPQSGVNEQFF
CDR3 DNA: TGTGCCAGCAGCCCCCAGAGCGGGGTCAATGAGCAGTTCTTC
clone size: .
V gene: TRBV7-2
D gene: TRBD2
J gene: TRBJ2-1

CDR3 protein: CASSADRFSGNTIYF
CDR3 DNA: TGTGCCAGCAGCGCCGACAGGTTCTCTGGAAACACCATATATTTT
clone size: .
V gene: TRBV7-9
D gene: .
J gene: TRBJ1-3

CDR3 protein: CASGQAGSLVDTQYF
CDR3 DNA: TGTGCCAGCGGCCAAGCGGGAAGCTTGGTAGATACGCAGTATTTT
clone size: few
V gene: TRBV5-4
D gene: TRBD2
J gene: TRBJ2-3

CDR3 protein: CASSISRDRGRETEAFF
CDR3 DNA: TGTGCCAGTAGTATTTCCCGGGACAGGGGGCGGGAGACTGAAGCTTTCTTT
clone size: .
V gene: TRBV19
D gene: TRBD1
J gene: TRBJ1-1

CDR3 protein: CASSRLALSYNEQFF
CDR3 DNA: TGTGCCAGCAGTCGACTAGCGCTTTCCTACAATGAGCAGTTCTTC
clone size: .
V gene: TRBV6-2/TRBV6-3
D gene: TRBD2
J gene: TRBJ2-1

CDR3 protein: CASSPPGQNTEAFF
CDR3 DNA: TGCGCCAGCAGCCCCCCGGGACAGAACACTGAAGCTTTCTTT
clone size: .
V gene: TRBV5-1
D gene: .
J gene: TRBJ1-1

CDR3 protein: CASSYSASGHTDTQYF
CDR3 DNA: TGTGCCAGCAGTTACTCGGCTAGCGGGCACACAGATACGCAGTATTTT
clone size: .
V gene: TRBV6-5
D gene: TRBD2
J gene: TRBJ2-3

CDR3 protein: CASSVGEMNEQYF
CDR3 DNA: TGTGCCAGCAGTGTTGGGGAGATGAACGAGCAGTACTTC
clone size: .
V gene: TRBV2
D gene: .
J gene: TRBJ2-7

CDR3 protein: CSASQDTANYGYTF
CDR3 DNA: TGCAGTGCTAGTCAGGACACTGCTAACTATGGCTACACCTTC
clone size: .
V gene: TRBV20-1
D gene: .
J gene: TRBJ1-2

CDR3 protein: CASSYSPYANYGYTF
CDR3 DNA: TGTGCCAGCAGTTACTCGCCCTACGCTAACTATGGCTACACCTTC
clone size: few
V gene: TRBV6-2/TRBV6-3
D gene: .
J gene: TRBJ1-2

CDR3 protein: CATSAADFLDTQYF
CDR3 DNA: TGTGCCACCAGTGCGGCCGACTTTTTAGATACGCAGTATTTT
clone size: .
V gene: TRBV24-1
D gene: .
J gene: TRBJ2-3

CDR3 protein: CASSLWQGASNEQFF
CDR3 DNA: TGCGCCAGCAGCTTGTGGCAGGGGGCCTCCAATGAGCAGTTCTTC
clone size: few
V gene: TRBV5-1
D gene: TRBD1
J gene: TRBJ2-1

CDR3 protein: CASSPPTGGLEETQYF
CDR3 DNA: TGTGCCAGCTCACCACCCACGGGGGGGCTCGAGGAGACCCAGTACTTC
clone size: few
V gene: TRBV18
D gene: TRBD2
J gene: TRBJ2-5

CDR3 protein: CASSFTSYYEQYF
CDR3 DNA: TGTGCCAGCAGCTTTACGAGCTATTACGAGCAGTACTTC
clone size: .
V gene: TRBV11-3
D gene: .
J gene: TRBJ2-7

CDR3 protein: CATSTRTGGGREKLFF
CDR3 DNA: TGTGCCACCAGCACCCGGACAGGGGGTGGACGGGAAAAACTGTTTTTT
clone size: .
V gene: TRBV15
D gene: TRBD1
J gene: TRBJ1-4

CDR3 protein: CASSTPQGGPPTRGYTF
CDR3 DNA: TGTGCCAGCAGTACACCTCAGGGCGGACCACCCACGCGGGGCTACACCTTC
clone size: once
V gene: TRBV28
D gene: .
J gene: TRBJ1-2

CDR3 protein: CASSTDTNTGELFF
CDR3 DNA: TGTGCCAGTAGTACCGACACGAACACCGGGGAGCTGTTTTTT
clone size: once
V gene: TRBV19
D gene: .
J gene: TRBJ2-2

CDR3 protein: CASSPSGAEAFF
CDR3 DNA: TGCGCCAGCAGCCCGTCCGGGGCTGAAGCTTTCTTT
clone size: .
V gene: TRBV4-1
D gene: .
J gene: TRBJ1-1

CDR3 protein: CASSLNSVASSTDTQYF
CDR3 DNA: TGTGCCAGCAGTTTAAACTCCGTAGCGAGCAGCACAGATACGCAGTATTTT
clone size: .
V gene: TRBV28
D gene: .
J gene: TRBJ2-3

CDR3 protein: CASNPGQGLADTEAFF
CDR3 DNA: TGTGCCAGCAACCCGGGACAGGGGTTAGCAGACACTGAAGCTTTCTTT
clone size: .
V gene: TRBV19
D gene: TRBD1
J gene: TRBJ1-1

CDR3 protein: CSVGRDPGEPQFF
CDR3 DNA: TGCAGCGTTGGGAGGGACCCGGGGGAACCGCAGTTCTTC
clone size: .
V gene: TRBV29-1
D gene: .
J gene: TRBJ2-1

CDR3 protein: CASTPLRGSSYEQYF
CDR3 DNA: TGTGCCAGCACCCCTCTCAGGGGGAGCTCCTACGAGCAGTACTTC
clone size: .
V gene: TRBV27
D gene: TRBD1
J gene: TRBJ2-7

CDR3 protein: CASSIRDRGSTGELFF
CDR3 DNA: TGTGCCAGCAGCATACGGGACAGGGGTTCCACCGGGGAGCTGTTTTTT
clone size: .
V gene: TRBV5-6
D gene: TRBD1
J gene: TRBJ2-2

CDR3 protein: CASSSPGEPNNEQFF
CDR3 DNA: TGTGCCAGCAGCTCTCCAGGGGAACCGAATAATGAGCAGTTCTTC
clone size: .
V gene: TRBV7-8
D gene: .
J gene: TRBJ2-1

CDR3 protein: CASSLAGAVTDTQYF
CDR3 DNA: TGTGCCAGCAGTTTAGCGGGAGCAGTAACAGATACGCAGTATTTT
clone size: .
V gene: TRBV28
D gene: TRBD2
J gene: TRBJ2-3

CDR3 protein: CASSEGTGRYEQYF
CDR3 DNA: TGCGCCAGCAGTGAAGGGACAGGGCGCTACGAGCAGTACTTC
clone size: .
V gene: TRBV10-2
D gene: TRBD1
J gene: TRBJ2-7

CDR3 protein: CASSSGLIQETQYF
CDR3 DNA: TGCGCCAGCAGCTCGGGACTGATACAAGAGACCCAGTACTTC
clone size: .
V gene: TRBV5-1
D gene: .
J gene: TRBJ2-5

CDR3 protein: CASRKTGEGTYEQYF
CDR3 DNA: TGTGCCAGCAGAAAGACAGGGGAGGGTACCTACGAGCAGTACTTC
clone size: .
V gene: TRBV6-5
D gene: .
J gene: TRBJ2-7

CDR3 protein: CASSLGSDRSYNSPLHF
CDR3 DNA: TGTGCCAGCAGCTTAGGCTCAGATCGCTCCTATAATTCACCCCTCCACTTT
clone size: .
V gene: TRBV13
D gene: .
J gene: TRBJ1-6

CDR3 protein: CASSLIHPLRADTQYF
CDR3 DNA: TGTGCCAGCAGTTTAATTCACCCCCTCAGGGCAGATACGCAGTATTTT
clone size: .
V gene: TRBV27
D gene: .
J gene: TRBJ2-3

CDR3 protein: CASSLRGGSYEQYF
CDR3 DNA: TGTGCCAGCAGCTTGCGGGGTGGCTCCTACGAGCAGTACTTC
clone size: few
V gene: TRBV5-6
D gene: .
J gene: TRBJ2-7

CDR3 protein: CASSEYPGGRETQYF
CDR3 DNA: TGTGCCAGCAGTGAATACCCAGGGGGTCGGGAGACCCAGTACTTC
clone size: .
V gene: TRBV6-1
D gene: TRBD1
J gene: TRBJ2-5

CDR3 protein: CASTPGQILFETGYTF
CDR3 DNA: TGTGCCAGCACACCGGGACAGATCCTCTTTGAAACTGGCTACACCTTC
clone size: .
V gene: TRBV21-1
D gene: .
J gene: TRBJ1-2

CDR3 protein: CARPLPLLEQYF
CDR3 DNA: TGTGCCAGGCCCCTTCCACTACTCGAGCAGTACTTC
clone size: few
V gene: TRBV19
D gene: .
J gene: TRBJ2-7

CDR3 protein: CAWESRQGFSPLHF
CDR3 DNA: TGTGCCTGGGAGAGCCGACAGGGGTTTTCACCCCTCCACTTT
clone size: once
V gene: TRBV30
D gene: TRBD1
J gene: TRBJ1-6

CDR3 protein: CATSDPWGESRFF
CDR3 DNA: TGTGCCACCAGTGACCCTTGGGGGGAGTCACGGTTCTTC
clone size: .
V gene: TRBV24-1
D gene: .
J gene: TRBJ2-1

CDR3 protein: CASSLGDIYTEAFF
CDR3 DNA: TGTGCCAGCAGCTTAGGGGACATTTACACTGAAGCTTTCTTT
clone size: .
V gene: TRBV7-2
D gene: .
J gene: TRBJ1-1

CDR3 protein: CASSPAQGPNYGYTF
CDR3 DNA: TGTGCCAGCTCACCAGCCCAGGGTCCTAACTATGGCTACACCTTC
clone size: .
V gene: TRBV18
D gene: .
J gene: TRBJ1-2

CDR3 protein: CASSQTGYDTQYF
CDR3 DNA: TGTGCCAGCTCACAAACAGGGTACGATACGCAGTATTTT
clone size: .
V gene: TRBV18
D gene: .
J gene: TRBJ2-3

CDR3 protein: CASSKSPTSPTGNEQFF
CDR3 DNA: TGTGCCAGCAGCAAATCCCCCACTAGCCCCACTGGGAATGAGCAGTTCTTC
clone size: .
V gene: TRBV7-9
D gene: .
J gene: TRBJ2-1

CDR3 protein: CASSPGGLNEKLFF
CDR3 DNA: TGCGCCAGCAGCCCAGGGGGCCTTAATGAAAAACTGTTTTTT
clone size: once
V gene: TRBV4-1
D gene: TRBD1
J gene: TRBJ1-4